Listed below are T cell receptor beta chains from one sample, sequenced in a study of blood T cell repertoires in COVID-19. The method was immunoSEQ multiplex PCR; TCRdb's version includes in-frame clones alone and lacks a portion of them. Of 300,000 to 400,000 clones listed, approximately 88% are singletons. The sample was peripheral blood. All receptors come from a woman aged 25-40 years with COVID-19, enrolled during active disease. Each CDR3 is given with its conserved first and last residue. Each record gives: D gene, clone size, V gene, J gene, CDR3 DNA, CDR3 protein. A D gene is named only where the DNA matches it firmly. The size of a clone is reported for some rows only, either as once, few or many, or as a class for expanded clones.

TRBD2,NA,TRBV29-1,TRBJ2-5,TGCAGCGTTGTTCGGTCTAGCGGGGAAGAGACCCAGTACTTC,CSVVRSSGEETQYF
NA,NA,TRBV18,TRBJ1-2,TGTGCCAGCTCCGACGGACTATTTGGCTACACCTTC,CASSDGLFGYTF
TRBD1,NA,TRBV28,TRBJ2-2,TGTGCCAGCAGTGCCTCGACAGGGGATAGGGGGGAGCTGTTTTTT,CASSASTGDRGELFF
NA,NA,TRBV25-1,TRBJ1-3,TGTGCCAGCAGTGACACCGGCTCTGGAAACACCATATATTTT,CASSDTGSGNTIYF
TRBD2,NA,TRBV2,TRBJ2-1,TGTGCCAGGAACACCGGGACTAGCGGGGACACGGGGACCTACAATGAGCAGTTCTTC,CARNTGTSGDTGTYNEQFF
NA,NA,TRBV19,TRBJ1-2,TGTGCCAGTAACAACAGGGTGGATGGCTACACCTTC,CASNNRVDGYTF
TRBD2,NA,TRBV10-3,TRBJ2-1,TGTGCCATCAGCCGAGTAGGGACTAGTTCCACTGAGCAGTTCTTC,CAISRVGTSSTEQFF
NA,NA,TRBV19,TRBJ1-1,TGTGCCAGTAGTATTCAGGGGATGGCTGAAGCTTTCTTT,CASSIQGMAEAFF
NA,NA,TRBV29-1,TRBJ2-1,TGCAGCGTTGAATTAATGGAGTCCGGGGAGCAGTTCTTC,CSVELMESGEQFF
TRBD1,NA,TRBV7-9,TRBJ2-7,TGTGCCAGCAGCACAGGGGACAGTGGGGTAGACGAGCAGTACTTC,CASSTGDSGVDEQYF
TRBD1,NA,TRBV7-2,TRBJ2-1,TGTGCCAGCAGCCCCGACAGGGCAGGATACAATGAGCAGTTCTTC,CASSPDRAGYNEQFF
NA,NA,TRBV9,TRBJ2-5,TGTGCCAGCAGTGTATATTCGGGGGAAACAGAGACCCAGTACTTC,CASSVYSGETETQYF
TRBD1,NA,TRBV9,TRBJ1-2,TGTGCCAGCAGGGGCGAGGGGGCGACGGTAAGCGGCTACACCTTC,CASRGEGATVSGYTF
NA,NA,TRBV2,TRBJ2-2,TGTGCCAGCCGCCGGACACAGAACACCGGGGAGCTGTTTTTT,CASRRTQNTGELFF
NA,NA,TRBV19,TRBJ1-5,TGTGCCAGTAGTCTCCGGTGGGCTAGCAATCAGCCCCAGCATTTT,CASSLRWASNQPQHF
TRBD1,NA,TRBV7-8,TRBJ1-5,TGTGCCAGCAGCGAATCGACAGGGGGCCGCAATCAGCCCCAGCATTTT,CASSESTGGRNQPQHF
NA,NA,TRBV19,TRBJ2-1,TGTGCCAGTGACGCAGGGCGAACTGATGAGCAGTTCTTC,CASDAGRTDEQFF
NA,NA,TRBV10-2,TRBJ1-1,TGCGCCAGCAGTGAGCCGCCTGGACTGGACAGCAACACTGAAGCTTTCTTT,CASSEPPGLDSNTEAFF
NA,once,TRBV11-2,TRBJ2-1,TGTGCCAGCAGCCCGGGGGGCCGCAATGAGCAGTTCTTC,CASSPGGRNEQFF
TRBD1,NA,TRBV2,TRBJ1-2,TGTGCCAGCAGTGAGACAGGGGGGTATGGCTACACCTTC,CASSETGGYGYTF
NA,NA,TRBV2,TRBJ1-1,TGTGCCAGCAGTGATGGTAGGGGGTTTGGGAACACTGAAGCTTTCTTT,CASSDGRGFGNTEAFF
NA,NA,TRBV20-1,TRBJ1-5,TGCAGTGCTAGTTATGGGGCGGAAAAGCCCCAGCATTTT,CSASYGAEKPQHF
TRBD1,NA,TRBV7-9,TRBJ1-6,TGTGCCAGCAGCTGGGGGACAGGGGGCGTTCTGGATTCACCCCTCCACTTT,CASSWGTGGVLDSPLHF
TRBD1,NA,TRBV9,TRBJ1-2,TGTGCCAGCAGCCCCCGGACAGGGGTGAACTATGGCTACACCTTC,CASSPRTGVNYGYTF
NA,NA,TRBV7-8,TRBJ2-7,TGTGCCAGCAGGGGAGGCATCGACTACGAGCAGTACTTC,CASRGGIDYEQYF
TRBD1,NA,TRBV13,TRBJ2-3,TGTGCCAGCAGCTCGGCCGGGACAGGGCGGACAGATACGCAGTATTTT,CASSSAGTGRTDTQYF
TRBD1,NA,TRBV7-9,TRBJ1-2,TGTGCCAGCAGCCTCGGACAGGTGGGCTACACCTTC,CASSLGQVGYTF
NA,NA,TRBV7-9,TRBJ2-7,TGTGCCAGCAGCCTATACTACGAGCAGTACTTC,CASSLYYEQYF
NA,NA,TRBV21-1,TRBJ1-2,TGTGCCAGCAGCAAAGGCCGAGTGTTCTATGGCTACACCTTC,CASSKGRVFYGYTF
TRBD2,NA,TRBV4-2,TRBJ2-2,TGTGCCAGCAGCCAAGATCCAGCGGGGACTCAGTACACCGGGGAGCTGTTTTTT,CASSQDPAGTQYTGELFF
NA,NA,TRBV18,TRBJ1-5,TGTGCCAGCTCTCAGGCATGGGATCAGCCCCAGCATTTT,CASSQAWDQPQHF
NA,NA,TRBV7-8,TRBJ1-2,TGTGCCAGCAGCCCCAGACAGGTCGGGGGCTACACCTTC,CASSPRQVGGYTF
NA,NA,TRBV5-1,TRBJ2-1,TGCGCCAGCAGCTTGGACTGGAGCTCCTACAATGAGCAGTTCTTC,CASSLDWSSYNEQFF